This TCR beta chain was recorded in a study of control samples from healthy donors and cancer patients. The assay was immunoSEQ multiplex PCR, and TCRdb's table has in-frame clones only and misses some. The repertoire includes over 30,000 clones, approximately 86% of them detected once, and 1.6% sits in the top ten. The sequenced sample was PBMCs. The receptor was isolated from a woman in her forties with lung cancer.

As DNA, the CDR3 is TGTGCCAGCAGCCCACAGGCCACCGGGGAGCTGTTTTTT. Translated: CASSPQATGELFF. The rearrangement links TRBV11-2 to TRBJ2-2, with D tentatively TRBD1 (5 bases). V was clipped by 5 bases and J by 4 bases, with 8 bases between them. This CDR3 is built from 13 residues. The germline V gene encodes CDR1 SGHAT and CDR2 FQNNGV.